The clone carrying this TCR beta chain was seen repeatedly, ten times or more. Its antigen is unknown. KT2, a clone with a known TCR, was spiked into unfractionated PBMC. Fixed numbers of PBMC received varying amounts of KT2 cells. This sample was included in a study of quantifying T cell responses using KT2 cells. About the research overall: RNA was reverse transcribed with TCR alpha and beta constant-region primers. A predetermined fluorescence threshold ended the second PCR, run as a qPCR.

Each cDNA got a UMI-containing oligo ligated at its 3' end. First-round PCR used about 4 cycles and beta primers RC1.1 and RC1.2 covering TRBC1 and TRBC2. TCRdb re-called the UMI-ligation and nested PCR reads through MiXCR, storing one row per CDR3 protein. This table holds around 56,000 distinct CDR3 sequences, about 12% found once. Trimming took off 4 bases at V and 3 bases at J, with 9 bases between the two ends. CDR3 length: 13 residues. Germline values: CDR1 SGHDN, CDR2 FVKESK. Study results and limitations: Very high KT2 spike-in numbers caused saturation in KT2 sequence detection.

Sequenced sample: PBMCs spiked with cells of the T cell clone KT2. The gene calls are TRBV14 and TRBJ1-2; D not certain. The TCR comes from a human donor. The CDR3 protein is CASSLRTDYGYTF. The CDR3 nucleotides read TGTGCCAGCAGCCTAAGGACCGACTATGGCTACACCTTC.